These T cell receptor beta chains were read from a single sample in a study of cytomegalovirus exposure and HLA in healthy donors. This table comes from immunoSEQ multiplex PCR, and its TCRdb copy is limited to in-frame clones, with some not included. The sample includes over 110,000 clones, about 80% of them seen just once. Sequencing was performed on PBMCs. The receptors here all came from a woman in her late teens or twenties in good health and CMV-seropositive. CDR3s include the opening cysteine and the closing phenylalanine or tryptophan. Fields, in order: J gene, D gene, clone size, V gene, CDR3 DNA, CDR3 protein. A D gene is named only where the DNA matches it firmly. Expanded clones get a size class; other rows say once, few or many, or leave the size out.

>TRBJ1-6|TRBD1|.|TRBV6-6
TGTGCCAGCAGTAAGACAGGGAAATATTCACCCCTCCACTTT
CASSKTGKYSPLHF
>TRBJ2-2|TRBD1|few|TRBV5-1
TGCGCCAGCAGCTGGACAGGGGGCTCAGGGGAGCTGTTTTTT
CASSWTGGSGELFF
>TRBJ1-6|.|.|TRBV10-2
TGCGCCAGCACAATGACAGTGTTTTCACCCCTCCACTTT
CASTMTVFSPLHF
>TRBJ1-6|.|.|TRBV21-1
TGTGCCAGCAGCAAAAACGGCGGGAAGTCCAGGGTCCCGAGCTCCTATAATTCACCCCTCCACTTT
CASSKNGGKSRVPSSYNSPLHF
>TRBJ2-7|.|.|TRBV19
TGTGCCAGTAGTATAGGACTTCCAGGGGACGGCTACGAGCAGTACTTC
CASSIGLPGDGYEQYF
>TRBJ1-2|.|.|TRBV6-1
TGTGCCAGCAGTGAAGGGAGTCGCTACGGCTACACCTTC
CASSEGSRYGYTF
>TRBJ1-1|.|.|TRBV28
TGTGCCAGCAGTCCCCCAGGGTTGCTCACTGAAGCTTTCTTT
CASSPPGLLTEAFF
>TRBJ1-5|.|.|TRBV7-2
TGTGCCAGCAGCTTAAGGGATCTACAGGGTCAGCCCCAGCATTTT
CASSLRDLQGQPQHF
>TRBJ1-2|TRBD1|once|TRBV5-1
TGCGCCAGCAGCTTGGGGCAGGGGGCGGTTAGCCTCTATGGCTACACCTTC
CASSLGQGAVSLYGYTF
>TRBJ2-6|TRBD1|.|TRBV5-8
TGTGCCAGCAGCTTGTTAGGACAGGGAGTCTCTGGGGCCAACGTCCTGACTTTC
CASSLLGQGVSGANVLTF
>TRBJ2-3|.|.|TRBV9
TGTGCCAGCCAACGCGCGGGACTGGGCACAGATACGCAGTATTTT
CASQRAGLGTDTQYF
>TRBJ2-1|TRBD1|.|TRBV5-1
TGCGCCAGCAGCTTGACAGGGGGCATCGATGAGCAGTTCTTC
CASSLTGGIDEQFF
>TRBJ1-2|.|.|TRBV7-9
TGTTCCAGCAGCCCTCAGGGCCACACCTTC
CSSSPQGHTF
>TRBJ2-6|.|.|TRBV7-6
TGTGCCAGCAGCTCTCAGGTCTCTGGGGCCAACGTCCTGACTTTC
CASSSQVSGANVLTF
>TRBJ1-4|TRBD1|.|TRBV4-1
TGCGCCAGCCGGGACAGCCCAAATGAAAAACTGTTTTTT
CASRDSPNEKLFF
>TRBJ1-1|.|.|TRBV9
TGTGCCAGCAGCGTAGATCAGGGGCCGGGTACTGAAGCTTTCTTT
CASSVDQGPGTEAFF
>TRBJ1-1|.|.|TRBV4-3
TGCGCCAGCAGCCAGGCCGGGACATTGAACACTGAAGCTTTCTTT
CASSQAGTLNTEAFF
>TRBJ2-7|.|.|TRBV11-2
TGTGCCAGCAGCTTAGTGTTCAATTACGAGCAGTACTTC
CASSLVFNYEQYF
>TRBJ2-7|.|.|TRBV7-6
TGTGCCAGCAGCTTAGACGTACGCCAGATTGACGAGCAGTACTTC
CASSLDVRQIDEQYF
>TRBJ2-5|.|.|TRBV6-1
TGTGCCAGCAGTGCAGGGTTAGGGCAGACCCAGTACTTC
CASSAGLGQTQYF
>TRBJ2-6|.|.|TRBV5-1
TGCGCCAGCAGCTTGGGCGTCTCTGGGGCCAACGTCCTGACTTTC
CASSLGVSGANVLTF
>TRBJ2-7|TRBD1|.|TRBV25-1
TGTGCCAGCAGCGCCCGGGACAGACTTTCCTACGAGCAGTACTTC
CASSARDRLSYEQYF
>TRBJ2-7|.|few|TRBV6-6
TGTGCCAGCAGTAGGGGTGGACAAGTTCTTTCCGAGCAGTACTTC
CASSRGGQVLSEQYF
>TRBJ1-2|TRBD1|.|TRBV4-3
TGCGCCAGCAGCCATCCGGGACAGGGCTACACCTTC
CASSHPGQGYTF
>TRBJ2-7|TRBD1|once|TRBV7-6
TGTGCCAGCAGCCCATCCCCGGGACAGGGAGGAGAGCAGTACTTC
CASSPSPGQGGEQYF
>TRBJ1-6|.|.|TRBV7-9
TGTGCCAGCAGCTTAGGGTCCCCCGGGTCACCCCTCCACTTT
CASSLGSPGSPLHF
>TRBJ2-7|.|.|TRBV18
TGTGCCAGCTCACCACCGCGGGGGCCCCACGAGCAGTACTTC
CASSPPRGPHEQYF
>TRBJ2-1|TRBD2|.|TRBV25-1
TGTGCCAGCAGTGAGGAGGGACTAGCGGGGGGCTTCAATGAGCAGTTCTTC
CASSEEGLAGGFNEQFF
>TRBJ2-1|.|.|TRBV29-1
TGCAGCGTTGAACGTGACAGCCTCGAGCAGTTCTTC
CSVERDSLEQFF
>TRBJ1-4|TRBD1|.|TRBV6-5
TGTGCCAGCAGGTTACAGGGGAGTAATGAAAAACTGTTTTTT
CASRLQGSNEKLFF
>TRBJ2-7|.|.|TRBV29-1
TGCAGCGTAGCGGACAGCGCGATCTACGAGCAGTACTTC
CSVADSAIYEQYF
>TRBJ2-7|TRBD1|.|TRBV6-1
TGTGCCAGCAGTTTAGGGACAGCGATAGGCTACGAGCAGTACTTC
CASSLGTAIGYEQYF
>TRBJ2-7|.|.|TRBV27
TGTGCCAGCAGTTTGGACGTCGGGGCCTACGAGCAGTACTTC
CASSLDVGAYEQYF
>TRBJ1-5|.|.|TRBV7-2
TGTGCCAGCAGCTTACAGGGAGGGATGGGCAATCAGCCCCAGCATTTT
CASSLQGGMGNQPQHF
>TRBJ1-1|.|.|TRBV28
TGTGCCAGCAGTTTCCTTGGGGGAGGCACTGAAGCTTTCTTT
CASSFLGGGTEAFF
>TRBJ2-3|TRBD2|.|TRBV7-2
TGTGCCAGCAGCTTATCTAGCGGGCCTAGCACAGATACGCAGTATTTT
CASSLSSGPSTDTQYF
>TRBJ2-3|TRBD1|.|TRBV6-1
TGTGCCAGCAGTGAACCCTGGGACAGGGACAACACAGATACGCAGTATTTT
CASSEPWDRDNTDTQYF
>TRBJ2-3|TRBD2|.|TRBV5-4
TGTGCCAGCAGCCCCGCCCTAGCGGGGATCACAGATACGCAGTATTTT
CASSPALAGITDTQYF
>TRBJ1-2|TRBD1|.|TRBV30
TGTGCCTGGAGTGCCTCGCCCGAGACAGGGGCTACTAACTATGGCTACACCTTC
CAWSASPETGATNYGYTF
>TRBJ1-6|.|.|TRBV19
TGTGCCAGTAGGGACAGCTCCTATAATTCACCCCTCCACTTT
CASRDSSYNSPLHF
>TRBJ2-7|.|.|TRBV6-1
TGTGCCAGCATGGGGGGAGTCTACGAGCAGTACTTC
CASMGGVYEQYF
>TRBJ1-6|.|.|TRBV5-4
TGTGCCAGCAGCTTGGGGGGGAAAGGGGGATCACCCCTCCACTTT
CASSLGGKGGSPLHF
>TRBJ1-6|.|few|TRBV5-4
TGTGCCAGCAGCTTGGGGAGCTCCTATAATTCACCCCTCCACTTT
CASSLGSSYNSPLHF
>TRBJ2-7|.|.|TRBV14
TGTGCCAGCAGCCAACCCCAGCGGACAGCCTCCTACGAGCAGTACTTC
CASSQPQRTASYEQYF
>TRBJ1-2|.|.|TRBV7-2
TGTGCCAGCACCCCCCCGGGCAGGGGTAATGGCTACACCTTC
CASTPPGRGNGYTF
>TRBJ2-7|TRBD1|.|TRBV7-6
TGTGCCAGCAGAGGACAGGGGGCCAACGAGCAGTACTTC
CASRGQGANEQYF
>TRBJ2-7|TRBD2|.|TRBV19
TGTGCCAGTAGTATCAGCTCGCGGGGGGACAACGAGCAGTACTTC
CASSISSRGDNEQYF
>TRBJ2-1|.|once|TRBV27
TGTGCCAGCAGCTCGGATCCGGGACTCAGCCGTGAGCAGTTCTTC
CASSSDPGLSREQFF
>TRBJ1-3|.|.|TRBV19
TGTGCCAGTAGTGTGAGGAGCTCTGGAAACACCATATATTTT
CASSVRSSGNTIYF
>TRBJ2-1|.|.|TRBV6-5
TGTGCCAGCAGCGTAGGGGCCAGCTCCTACAATGAGCAGTTCTTC
CASSVGASSYNEQFF
>TRBJ1-5|.|.|TRBV5-1
TGCGCCAGCAGCTTGGGTCAGAGCAATCAGCCCCAGCATTTT
CASSLGQSNQPQHF
>TRBJ1-5|.|.|TRBV5-1
TGCGCCAGCAGCTTGGTGGGGGCTCAGCCCCAGCATTTT
CASSLVGAQPQHF
>TRBJ2-7|TRBD2|.|TRBV14
TGTGCCAGCAGCCATTTTGGGACTAGCGGGGGTACCTACGAGCAGTACTTC
CASSHFGTSGGTYEQYF
>TRBJ2-3|.|.|TRBV6-4
TGTGCCAGCAGTCAAGAAGGGGAGGAAGATACGCAGTATTTT
CASSQEGEEDTQYF
>TRBJ1-2|TRBD1|few|TRBV5-6
TGTGCCAGCAGCCCGGGACAGGGGGCTGTCTATGGCTACACCTTC
CASSPGQGAVYGYTF
>TRBJ2-3|TRBD1|few|TRBV10-1
TGCGCCAGCAGCACAGGGGCGTCGCAAGATACGCAGTATTTT
CASSTGASQDTQYF
>TRBJ1-6|.|few|TRBV6-6
TGTGCCAGCAGTTACTCGATTTTTGAGTATTCACCCCTCCACTTT
CASSYSIFEYSPLHF